The rows below give T cell receptor beta chains drawn from one sample of a study of cytomegalovirus exposure and HLA in healthy donors. Measured with immunoSEQ multiplex PCR; TCRdb has only the in-frame clones, and not every one. The sample has about 160,000 clones; roughly nine tenths are singletons. Material for sequencing was PBMCs. The receptors come from a woman under 30 in good health and CMV-seropositive. Each CDR3 is given with its conserved first and last residue. Fields, in order: clone size, D gene, CDR3 length, V gene, J gene, CDR3 protein, CDR3 DNA. The D gene is left open where the match is weak. Not all rows give a size; the values are once, few, many and, for expanded clones, a class.

size: .; D: .; length: 15; V: TRBV27; J: TRBJ2-1; CDR3: CASSFRGVGTGEQFF; DNA: TGTGCCAGCAGTTTCAGGGGAGTAGGGACCGGTGAGCAGTTCTTC
size: .; D: .; length: 13; V: TRBV12-5; J: TRBJ1-2; CDR3: CASGLSPERGYTF; DNA: TGTGCTAGTGGTTTGAGCCCCGAGCGCGGCTACACCTTC
size: .; D: .; length: 14; V: TRBV9; J: TRBJ2-3; CDR3: CASSVGTSTDTQYF; DNA: TGTGCCAGCAGCGTGGGGACTAGCACAGATACGCAGTATTTT
size: .; D: TRBD1; length: 15; V: TRBV6-5; J: TRBJ1-1; CDR3: CASSYFTGVNTEAFF; DNA: TGTGCCAGCAGTTACTTTACAGGGGTAAACACTGAAGCTTTCTTT
size: .; D: .; length: 12; V: TRBV2; J: TRBJ1-1; CDR3: CASSEAGHEAFF; DNA: TGTGCCAGCAGTGAAGCAGGACATGAAGCTTTCTTT
size: .; D: TRBD1; length: 13; V: TRBV11-2; J: TRBJ2-7; CDR3: CASSSQGFYEQYF; DNA: TGTGCCAGCAGTTCACAGGGGTTCTACGAGCAGTACTTC
size: .; D: TRBD2; length: 16; V: TRBV6-6; J: TRBJ2-7; CDR3: CASSPGLAGGPHEQYF; DNA: TGTGCCAGCAGTCCCGGACTAGCGGGAGGGCCCCACGAGCAGTACTTC
size: few; D: .; length: 14; V: TRBV18; J: TRBJ1-5; CDR3: CASSPWAINQPQHF; DNA: TGTGCCAGCTCACCATGGGCAATCAATCAGCCCCAGCATTTT
size: .; D: TRBD2; length: 13; V: TRBV19; J: TRBJ2-7; CDR3: CASRSGSSYEQYF; DNA: TGTGCCAGTAGGAGCGGGAGCTCCTACGAGCAGTACTTC
size: .; D: TRBD1; length: 16; V: TRBV7-9; J: TRBJ1-2; CDR3: CASSSLRQGMGYGYTF; DNA: TGTGCCAGCAGCTCGCTCCGACAGGGAATGGGCTATGGCTACACCTTC
size: .; D: TRBD2; length: 11; V: TRBV29-1; J: TRBJ2-7; CDR3: CSVISGHEQYF; DNA: TGCAGCGTAATTAGCGGGCACGAGCAGTACTTC
size: once; D: .; length: 16; V: TRBV19; J: TRBJ1-5; CDR3: CASRRLQGYSNQPQHF; DNA: TGTGCCAGTAGAAGACTCCAGGGGTATAGCAATCAGCCCCAGCATTTT
size: once; D: TRBD1; length: 14; V: TRBV9; J: TRBJ2-5; CDR3: CASSAEGQQETQYF; DNA: TGTGCCAGCAGCGCTGAGGGACAGCAAGAGACCCAGTACTTC
size: once; D: TRBD2; length: 18; V: TRBV5-1; J: TRBJ2-7; CDR3: CASSLKGLAGGYLYEQYF; DNA: TGCGCCAGCAGCTTGAAGGGACTAGCGGGAGGGTACCTCTACGAGCAGTACTTC
size: .; D: .; length: 11; V: TRBV10-3; J: TRBJ2-7; CDR3: CAISEGREQYF; DNA: TGTGCCATCAGTGAGGGCCGCGAGCAGTACTTC
size: .; D: .; length: 13; V: TRBV10-2; J: TRBJ1-5; CDR3: CASSESSYQPQHF; DNA: TGCGCCAGCAGTGAGTCGTCCTATCAGCCCCAGCATTTT
size: .; D: TRBD2; length: 15; V: TRBV7-3; J: TRBJ2-1; CDR3: CASSFGTSNSREQFF; DNA: TGTGCCAGCAGCTTTGGGACTAGCAATTCACGGGAGCAGTTCTTC
size: .; D: .; length: 14; V: TRBV19; J: TRBJ1-2; CDR3: CASSGQIVHYGYTF; DNA: TGTGCCAGTAGCGGACAAATTGTTCACTATGGCTACACCTTC
size: .; D: .; length: 14; V: TRBV7-3; J: TRBJ1-1; CDR3: CASSLTPNMAEAFF; DNA: TGTGCCAGCAGCTTAACGCCCAACATGGCTGAAGCTTTCTTT
size: .; D: .; length: 13; V: TRBV5-1; J: TRBJ2-1; CDR3: CASSSGTLNEQFF; DNA: TGCGCCAGCAGCTCCGGGACTCTTAATGAGCAGTTCTTC
size: .; D: .; length: 15; V: TRBV10-3; J: TRBJ2-7; CDR3: CAISEDRSLTYEQYF; DNA: TGTGCCATCAGTGAAGACAGATCCCTAACCTACGAGCAGTACTTC
size: .; D: .; length: 13; V: TRBV29-1; J: TRBJ1-2; CDR3: CSVIGRSLNGYTF; DNA: TGCAGCGTTATTGGGCGATCTTTGAATGGCTACACCTTC
size: .; D: TRBD2; length: 14; V: TRBV5-1; J: TRBJ2-1; CDR3: CASSLGDYQNEQFF; DNA: TGCGCCAGCAGCTTAGGGGACTACCAAAATGAGCAGTTCTTC
size: once; D: .; length: 15; V: TRBV27; J: TRBJ2-7; CDR3: CASSFGGSPTYEQYF; DNA: TGTGCCAGCAGTTTTGGGGGGAGTCCTACCTACGAGCAGTACTTC
size: .; D: TRBD1; length: 18; V: TRBV4-2; J: TRBJ2-2; CDR3: CASSHLMGQGESGGELFF; DNA: TGTGCCAGCAGCCACCTCATGGGACAGGGGGAATCAGGCGGGGAGCTGTTTTTT
size: .; D: .; length: 11; V: TRBV30; J: TRBJ1-2; CDR3: CAWSMTDFYTF; DNA: TGTGCCTGGAGTATGACGGACTTCTACACCTTC
size: .; D: TRBD2; length: 16; V: TRBV6-5; J: TRBJ2-2; CDR3: CASSYGQTSNTGELFF; DNA: TGTGCCAGCAGTTACGGTCAGACTAGCAACACCGGGGAGCTGTTTTTT
size: .; D: TRBD2; length: 16; V: TRBV5-1; J: TRBJ2-1; CDR3: CASSPDVTSKYNEQFF; DNA: TGCGCCAGCAGCCCAGACGTGACTAGCAAATACAATGAGCAGTTCTTC
size: .; D: .; length: 14; V: TRBV7-3; J: TRBJ2-2; CDR3: CASKPFHNTGELFF; DNA: TGTGCCAGCAAGCCGTTTCATAACACCGGGGAGCTGTTTTTT
size: few; D: .; length: 11; V: TRBV30; J: TRBJ1-2; CDR3: CAWSASEGYTF; DNA: TGTGCCTGGAGTGCGAGCGAAGGCTACACCTTC
size: .; D: TRBD1; length: 14; V: TRBV27; J: TRBJ1-4; CDR3: CASSRPDRSEKLFF; DNA: TGTGCCAGCAGTCGCCCGGACAGGTCTGAAAAACTGTTTTTT
size: .; D: TRBD2; length: 17; V: TRBV4-3; J: TRBJ2-3; CDR3: CASSHHGLAVKTDTQYF; DNA: TGCGCCAGCAGCCACCACGGACTAGCCGTAAAGACAGATACGCAGTATTTT
size: .; D: TRBD2; length: 13; V: TRBV19; J: TRBJ2-1; CDR3: CASSLLARDEQFF; DNA: TGTGCCAGTAGCCTACTAGCGAGGGATGAGCAGTTCTTC
size: .; D: TRBD1; length: 15; V: TRBV5-1; J: TRBJ2-7; CDR3: CASSLLPGQEYEQYF; DNA: TGCGCCAGCAGCTTGCTTCCCGGACAGGAATACGAGCAGTACTTC
size: .; D: .; length: 16; V: TRBV4-3; J: TRBJ2-2; CDR3: CASSQDPPGNTGELFF; DNA: TGCGCCAGCAGCCAAGATCCCCCAGGGAACACCGGGGAGCTGTTTTTT
size: once; D: .; length: 13; V: TRBV9; J: TRBJ2-1; CDR3: CASSPRTYNEQFF; DNA: TGTGCCAGCAGCCCGAGGACCTACAATGAGCAGTTCTTC
size: .; D: .; length: 15; V: TRBV7-6; J: TRBJ2-2; CDR3: CASSRARGSTGELFF; DNA: TGTGCCAGCAGCCGAGCTAGGGGATCCACCGGGGAGCTGTTTTTT
size: .; D: .; length: 13; V: TRBV11-3; J: TRBJ2-5; CDR3: CASSFSVQETQYF; DNA: TGTGCCAGCAGCTTCAGCGTCCAAGAGACCCAGTACTTC
size: .; D: TRBD2; length: 18; V: TRBV4-3; J: TRBJ2-1; CDR3: CASSQEAGGGRGFNEQFF; DNA: TGCGCCAGCAGCCAAGAAGCAGGTGGCGGGAGGGGTTTCAATGAGCAGTTCTTC
size: .; D: .; length: 13; V: TRBV5-6; J: TRBJ2-3; CDR3: CASSLPWGGTQYF; DNA: TGTGCCAGCAGCTTGCCGTGGGGAGGTACGCAGTATTTT
size: .; D: .; length: 15; V: TRBV28; J: TRBJ2-7; CDR3: CASNGGLPISYEQYF; DNA: TGTGCCAGCAACGGAGGCCTACCCATCTCCTACGAGCAGTACTTC
size: .; D: TRBD1; length: 15; V: TRBV28; J: TRBJ2-7; CDR3: CASSQGTVRTYEQYF; DNA: TGTGCCAGCAGTCAAGGGACAGTCCGTACCTACGAGCAGTACTTC
size: .; D: .; length: 14; V: TRBV13; J: TRBJ1-1; CDR3: CASSLQGMNTEAFF; DNA: TGTGCCAGCAGCTTACAGGGAATGAACACTGAAGCTTTCTTT
size: few; D: TRBD2; length: 16; V: TRBV2; J: TRBJ2-3; CDR3: CASSGVSSGTTDTQYF; DNA: TGTGCCAGCAGTGGGGTTTCTAGCGGAACCACAGATACGCAGTATTTT
size: once; D: .; length: 16; V: TRBV6-6; J: TRBJ1-1; CDR3: CASSYRVVVGGTEAFF; DNA: TGTGCCAGCAGTTACCGGGTTGTCGTCGGAGGCACTGAAGCTTTCTTT
size: .; D: TRBD1; length: 17; V: TRBV7-2; J: TRBJ2-7; CDR3: CASSKTTRTGGSSEQYF; DNA: TGTGCCAGCAGCAAAACAACCCGGACAGGGGGCAGTAGCGAGCAGTACTTC
size: .; D: .; length: 15; V: TRBV30; J: TRBJ2-5; CDR3: CAWSGWRQAQETQYF; DNA: TGTGCCTGGAGTGGGTGGAGACAGGCCCAAGAGACCCAGTACTTC
size: .; D: .; length: 15; V: TRBV7-2; J: TRBJ1-5; CDR3: CASSLVSHSNQPQHF; DNA: TGTGCCAGCAGCTTAGTTAGTCATAGCAATCAGCCCCAGCATTTT
size: once; D: .; length: 15; V: TRBV7-3; J: TRBJ2-1; CDR3: CASSRTGVTYNEQFF; DNA: TGTGCCAGCAGCCGAACGGGAGTGACCTACAATGAGCAGTTCTTC
size: .; D: TRBD1; length: 13; V: TRBV10-3; J: TRBJ2-3; CDR3: CAIRGTDTDTQYF; DNA: TGTGCCATCAGGGGGACAGACACAGATACGCAGTATTTT
size: .; D: .; length: 13; V: TRBV5-4; J: TRBJ1-1; CDR3: CASSFGQGTEAFF; DNA: TGTGCCAGCAGCTTTGGTCAGGGGACTGAAGCTTTCTTT
size: .; D: .; length: 13; V: TRBV28; J: TRBJ2-3; CDR3: CASGLQGTDTQYF; DNA: TGTGCCAGCGGTCTTCAGGGCACAGATACGCAGTATTTT
size: .; D: TRBD2; length: 18; V: TRBV4-1; J: TRBJ2-3; CDR3: CASSQLGLAGGLTDTQYF; DNA: TGCGCCAGCAGCCAGCTCGGACTAGCGGGAGGGCTCACAGATACGCAGTATTTT
size: .; D: .; length: 18; V: TRBV27; J: TRBJ2-7; CDR3: CASRLQGPAAGPTYEQYF; DNA: TGTGCCAGCAGATTACAGGGACCGGCGGCGGGACCCACCTACGAGCAGTACTTC